The 18 T cell receptor beta chains listed next were all sequenced from one sample in a study of blood T cell repertoires in COVID-19. The data were produced by immunoSEQ multiplex PCR, yet TCRdb's version contains in-frame clones alone and is incomplete. In the table there are 270,000 or so clones, roughly 89% of which are singletons. Sequenced sample: peripheral blood. These receptors originate from a woman aged 55-70 years with COVID-19, enrolled during active disease.

The J gene is TRBJ2-1, the V gene TRBV3-1 (or the pseudogene TRBV3-2); TRBD2 matches at 13 bases. J was trimmed by 10 bases and V by 6 bases; bases with no gene match: 9. This CDR3 is 15 amino acids long. Per the germline V gene, CDR1 is LGHDT and CDR2 is YNNKEL (reference sequence). CDR3 DNA: TGTGCCAGCAGTCCTGGGACTAGCGGGGCTGGGGAGCAGTTCTTC. Amino acids: CASSPGTSGAGEQFF.

Points on this clone: Germline is not matched at one junction end, which may reflect a read error. The chain combines TRBV7-7 with TRBJ2-5, with TRBD2 matching over 12 bases. This CDR3 is 15 amino acids long. Germline CDR1 SSHAT, CDR2 FNYEAQ (reference sequence). The CDR3 nucleotides are TGTGCTAGCAGCTTACTAGCGGGGGGCCAAGAGACCCAGTACTTC. This codes for CASSLLAGGQETQYF.

As regards this clone: The junction does not match germline at one end; this may be a read error. V usage is TRBV7-7 and J usage is TRBJ2-3; 8 positions agree with TRBD2. Germline CDR1 reads SSHAT; CDR2 reads FNYEAQ (reference sequence). The CDR3 is 15 amino acids. CDR3 sequence: CASSPTRTSRDTQYF. CDR3 nucleotides: TGTGCCAGCAGCCCGACCCGGACTAGCAGAGATACGCAGTATTTT.

V gene TRBV30 combines with J gene TRBJ1-1, with D possibly TRBD1 on 5 matching bases. Per the germline V gene, CDR1 is GTSNPN and CDR2 is SVGIG (reference sequence). Between the trimmed V and J ends, which lost 3 bases and 3 bases, there was a span of 17 bases. The CDR3 runs 15 residues. CDR3: CAWRLGGREYTEAFF. DNA of the CDR3: TGTGCCTGGAGACTGGGGGGGAGGGAGTACACTGAAGCTTTCTTT.

The rearrangement links TRBV30 to TRBJ2-3; no definite D call. V lost 3 bases and J 0 bases, leaving 10 bases between the germline ends. Looked up from germline, CDR1 is GTSNPN and CDR2 is SVGIG (reference sequence). This CDR3 region has 14 residues. The DNA for the CDR3 is TGTGCCTGGAGCCTCGTACTGAGCACAGATACGCAGTATTTT. Its translation is CAWSLVLSTDTQYF. Full variable domain (remainder filled in from reference TRBV30 and TRBJ2-3): SQTIHQWPATLVQPVGSPLSLECTVEGTSNPNLYWYRQAAGRGLQLLFYSVGIGQISSEVPQNLSASRPQDRQFILSSKKLLLSDSGFYLCAWSLVLSTDTQYFGPGTRLTVL.

The chain is built from TRBV30 and TRBJ1-4, with TRBD1 as a possible D gene (5 bases). The V gene lost 8 bases and the J gene lost 8 bases, with 15 bases spanning the gap. The CDR3 has 12 residues. The germline V gene encodes CDR1 GTSNPN and CDR2 SVGIG (reference sequence). The CDR3 loop reads CAQGDMREKLFF. CDR3 nucleotides: TGTGCCCAGGGTGACATGAGGGAAAAACTGTTTTTT.

In the case of this clone: This sample also contains other DNA sequences that code for the same CDR3. The V call is TRBV9, the J call TRBJ1-1; D is unclear. Germline CDR1 reads SGDLS; CDR2 reads YYNGEE. Trimming shortened V by 0 bases and J by 5 bases, and 8 bases separated the two germline ends. The CDR3 is 13 amino acids. CDR3 DNA: TGTGCCAGCAGCGTAGAGGGAGGGACTGAAGCTTTCTTT. The encoded protein is CASSVEGGTEAFF.

CDR3 in amino acids: CASSFRGSSYNSPLHF. The CDR3 DNA follows: TGTGCCAGCAGTTTTCGGGGGAGCTCCTATAATTCACCCCTCCACTTT. The chain uses TRBV6-5 and TRBJ1-6; maybe TRBD1 (5 bases). Germline CDR1 and CDR2: MNHEY and SVGAGI. The V end was cut by 4 bases, the J end by 0 bases, with 10 bases between. The CDR3 covers 16 residues.

This chain uses TRBV2 with TRBJ1-1; D may be TRBD1 (6 bases). The germline V gene has CDR1 SNHLY and CDR2 FYNNEI. V lost 7 bases and J 0 bases, leaving 21 bases between the germline ends. The length of the CDR3 is 17 residues. The DNA for the CDR3 is TGTGCCAGCAATTATAGGGGGGAGGGGTTCATGAACACTGAAGCTTTCTTT. This sequence encodes CASNYRGEGFMNTEAFF.

The chain has TRBV7-6 and TRBJ1-3; no clear D. Trimming cost V 5 bases and J 5 bases, with 10 bases left between them. The CDR3 extends over 13 amino acids. Germline V gives CDR1 SGHVS, CDR2 FNYEAQ. CDR3 sequence: CASSPGSRNTIYF. The CDR3 DNA reads TGTGCCAGCAGCCCAGGATCGAGAAACACCATATATTTT. Full variable domain (remainder filled in from reference TRBV7-6 and TRBJ1-3): GAGVSQSPRYKVTKRGQDVALRCDPISGHVSLYWYRQALGQGPEFLTYFNYEAQQDKSGLPNDRFSAERPEGSISTLTIQRTEQRDSAMYRCASSPGSRNTIYFGEGSWLTVV.

The chain couples TRBV21-1 to TRBJ2-1; the table's D call, TRBD2, was not checked against the DNA. TRBV21-1 is a listed pseudogene. This CDR3 region has 13 residues. As DNA, the CDR3 is TGTGCCAGCAGCAAATTTCGGGGGAGTGAGCAGTTCTTC. It yields the protein CASSKFRGSEQFF.

The gene calls are TRBV19 and TRBJ2-7; the D gene is possibly TRBD2 (5 bases). The germline V gene has CDR1 LNHDA and CDR2 SQIVND (reference sequence). Trimming left V 6 bases short and J 0 bases short, with 15 bases between. CDR3 length: 15 residues. Here the CDR3 DNA reads TGTGCCAGTAGCAGAGCGGCGGCCAACTCCTACGAGCAGTACTTC. Residues: CASSRAAANSYEQYF.

The chain carries TRBV27 and TRBJ1-3; TRBD1 is a possible D gene (5 bases). The CDR3 covers 15 residues. Trimming removed 5 bases at V and 0 bases at J, with 11 bases between. The germline V gene has CDR1 MNHEY and CDR2 SMNVEV (reference sequence). For the CDR3, the DNA is TGTGCCAGCAGTGCGACAGTGTACTCTGGAAACACCATATATTTT. Residues: CASSATVYSGNTIYF.

V and J are TRBV14 and TRBJ2-7, with D tentatively TRBD1 (6 bases). V shed 4 bases and J shed 3 bases, with 13 bases lying between them. Germline lookup yields CDR1 SGHDN and CDR2 FVKESK. This CDR3 region has 14 residues. Written as DNA, the CDR3 is TGTGCCAGCAGCCTACGGGACACCATCTACGAGCAGTACTTC. Protein sequence: CASSLRDTIYEQYF.

The V and J genes are TRBV7-6 and TRBJ1-6; D is unclear. V was cut by 0 bases and J by 10 bases, with 10 bases left in between. In germline, CDR1 is SGHVS, CDR2 FNYEAQ. CDR3 length: 14 amino acids. CDR3 residues: CASSLAMAGSPLHF. CDR3 in DNA: TGTGCCAGCAGCTTAGCCATGGCGGGGTCACCCCTCCACTTT.

The chain uses TRBV7-7 and TRBJ2-3, with TRBD1 matching 10 bases. The CDR3 is made up of 14 amino acids. Trimming cost V 5 bases and J 5 bases; bases outside gene matches: 4. Germline V gene lookup returns CDR1 SSHAT and CDR2 FNYEAQ (reference sequence). CDR3 region: CASSLGTGEDTQYF. The CDR3 coding sequence is TGTGCCAGCAGCCTCGGGACAGGGGAAGATACGCAGTATTTT. The whole variable domain, remainder taken from reference TRBV7-7 and TRBJ2-3, is GAGVSQSPRYKVTKRGQDVTLRCDPISSHATLYWYQQALGQGPEFLTYFNYEAQPDKSGLPSDRFSAERPEGSISTLTIQRTEQRDSAMYRCASSLGTGEDTQYFGPGTRLTVL.

V is TRBV12-3 or TRBV12-4 and J is TRBJ1-1; 8 positions match TRBD1. The CDR3 has 13 residues. Germline trimming cut 6 bases from V and 1 base from J; bases unmatched to any gene: 1. The CDR3 region is CASRDRENTEAFF. The CDR3 bases are TGTGCCAGCAGGGACAGGGAGAACACTGAAGCTTTCTTT.

The chain joins TRBV5-4 to TRBJ1-1; 9 bases map to TRBD1. The V gene's germline CDR1 is SGHNT and CDR2 YYREEE (reference sequence). Trimming removed 5 bases from V and 3 bases from J; junction bases left unmatched: 5. This CDR3 is built from 14 residues. The CDR3 region has the DNA TGTGCCAGCAGGGGACAGGGTGATTACACTGAAGCTTTCTTT. This gives the protein CASRGQGDYTEAFF.